The 31 T cell receptor beta chains given below trace back to one sample, sequenced in a study of blood T cell repertoires in COVID-19. TCRdb's table, derived via immunoSEQ multiplex PCR, lists solely in-frame clones and lacks some. The table shows over 150,000 clones, with 65% to 90% occurring only once. The sample consisted of peripheral blood. The receptors come from an older woman with COVID-19, enrolled during active disease.

The chain carries TRBV5-1 and TRBJ2-7; a weak D match, TRBD1 (5 bases). Trimming shortened V by 0 bases and J by 3 bases, and 10 bases separated the two germline ends. This CDR3 is built from 14 residues. Per the germline V gene, CDR1 is SGHRS and CDR2 is YFSETQ. CDR3 nucleotides: TGCGCCAGCAGCTTGGCGGGTCAGGGCTACGAGCAGTACGTC. Amino acid sequence: CASSLAGQGYEQYV.

The chain uses TRBV5-4 and TRBJ1-2, with D perhaps TRBD1 (6 bases). V was trimmed by 2 bases and J by 6 bases, leaving 11 bases between them. The germline V gene encodes CDR1 SGHNT and CDR2 YYREEE (reference sequence). The CDR3 is 13 residues long. The CDR3: CASSFGTRDGYTF. The CDR3 DNA reads as TGTGCCAGCAGCTTCGGGACAAGGGATGGCTACACCTTC.

The rearrangement links TRBV9 to TRBJ2-5, with TRBD2 matching over 7 bases. The V gene end was trimmed by 0 bases and the J gene end by 2 bases; junction bases not matched to a gene: 1. CDR3 length equals 14 residues. Germline V gene data show CDR1 as SGDLS and CDR2 as YYNGEE. Here the CDR3 reads CASSVAGGQETQYF. In DNA, the CDR3 is TGTGCCAGCAGCGTAGCGGGAGGTCAAGAGACCCAGTACTTC.

On this clone: One base away lies a much larger clone, so this may be a sequencing read error. The chain carries TRBV19 and TRBJ1-4; TRBD1 is a possible D gene (5 bases). This CDR3 contains 12 residues. The germline gives CDR1 LNHDA, CDR2 SQIVND (reference sequence). The CDR3 sequence is CASGIRSKKLFF. The DNA for the CDR3 is TGTGCTTCAGGGATCCGTAGCAAAAAACTGTTTTTT.

The chain has TRBV28 and TRBJ2-7; 14 nucleotides match TRBD2. CDR1 and CDR2 from the germline V gene are MDHEN and SYDVKM. This CDR3 has 16 amino acids. The V and J ends lost 4 bases and 5 bases, in that order; junction bases with no gene match: 7. The CDR3: CASSSPRTSGRNEQYF. The CDR3 DNA reads TGTGCCAGCAGTTCCCCCCGGACTAGCGGGAGGAACGAGCAGTACTTC.

V and J are TRBV2 and TRBJ1-1, with D unclear. Germline V gene data show CDR1 as SNHLY and CDR2 as FYNNEI. CDR3 length equals 11 residues. Trimming took 6 bases from V and 1 from J, leaving 3 bases between them. CDR3 in DNA: TGTGCCAGCAGACAGAACACTGAAGCTTTCTTT. Encoded protein: CASRQNTEAFF.

V and J are TRBV15 and TRBJ2-7, with 8 bases fitting TRBD1. Trimming took 3 bases from V and 3 from J; bases not matched to a gene: 10. The germline V gene encodes CDR1 LNHNV and CDR2 YYDKDF (reference sequence). CDR3 length equals 16 residues. The chain's CDR3 is CATSSAGGRFFYEQYV. The CDR3 DNA reads as TGTGCCACCAGCAGTGCAGGGGGCCGCTTCTTCTACGAGCAGTACGTC.

This clone was detected ten times or more. The CDR3 bases are TGTGCCAGCAAAGGCGCTAGCGGGGGTAACGGGGAGCTGTTTTTT. Amino acid sequence: CASKGASGGNGELFF. V gene TRBV6-5 combines with J gene TRBJ2-2; TRBD2 matches 10 bases. Germline V gene sequence: CDR1 MNHEY, CDR2 SVGAGI. V gave up 7 bases and J gave up 7 bases; unmatched junction bases: 9. This CDR3 spans 15 amino acids.

This chain uses TRBV6-1 with TRBJ2-7; D gene uncertain. In germline, CDR1 is MNHNS, CDR2 SASEGT. The CDR3 covers 11 residues. Trimming shortened V by 3 bases and J by 3 bases, and 3 bases separated the two germline ends. The CDR3 coding sequence is TGTGCCAGCAGTGACCACTACGAGCAGTACGTC. Translation: CASSDHYEQYV.

This clone was observed once. This chain joins TRBV15 and TRBJ2-4, with unresolved D. Germline assignment: CDR1 LNHNV and CDR2 YYDKDF (reference sequence). V dropped 0 bases and J dropped 0 bases, with 15 bases sitting between them. CDR3 length: 18 amino acids. The CDR3 nucleotides read TGTGCCACCAGCAGAGATCTTTCTAGTTCCCAAGCCAAAAACATTCAGTACTTC. Protein: CATSRDLSSSQAKNIQYF.

The chain couples TRBV7-3 to TRBJ1-1, with a weak D call TRBD1 (5 bases). CDR3 length equals 14 residues. The V end was cut by 5 bases, the J end by 0 bases, with 10 bases between. Germline lookup yields CDR1 SGHTA and CDR2 FQGTGA. CDR3 bases: TGTGCCAGCAGCCGTTCGGGGGTGAACACTGAAGCTTTCTTT. Amino acid sequence: CASSRSGVNTEAFF.

This clone has a handful of counts. The rearrangement uses TRBV19 and TRBJ1-6, with TRBD1 matching over 7 bases. With 7 bases clipped from V and 0 bases from J, the junction kept 9 bases outside the gene matches. Per germline, CDR1 LNHDA and CDR2 SQIVND (reference sequence). This CDR3 region has 17 residues. The DNA for the CDR3 is TGTGCCAGTAAAAGACAGGGTCGGAGCTCCTATAATTCACCCCTCCACTTT. Protein sequence: CASKRQGRSSYNSPLHF.

The chain recombines TRBV11-3 with TRBJ1-6; TRBD1 might be the D (6 bases). The CDR3 has 13 residues. V was trimmed by 4 bases and J by 7 bases, leaving 8 bases between them. Germline CDR1 and CDR2: SGHNT and YENEEA. CDR3 loop: CASSSGQNSPLHF. CDR3 DNA: TGTGCCAGCAGCTCAGGACAGAATTCACCCCTCCACTTT.

The chain employs TRBV7-8 and TRBJ1-2; maybe TRBD1 (6 bases). In germline, CDR1 is SGHVS, CDR2 FQNEAQ. Trimming took off 5 bases at V and 4 bases at J, with 20 bases between the two ends. The CDR3 has 16 residues. This CDR3 reads CASSPNQGTLGYGYTF. The CDR3, as DNA: TGTGCCAGCAGCCCCAATCAGGGGACCTTGGGCTATGGCTACACCTTC.

This chain uses TRBV2 with TRBJ2-1, with D perhaps TRBD1 (7 bases). CDR1 SNHLY and CDR2 FYNNEI come from the germline V gene. V lost 6 bases, J lost 7 bases, and 16 bases lay in between. The CDR3 contains 14 residues. The CDR3 DNA reads as TGTGCCAGCAGGGGGGGACAGCTCCGAAATGAGCAGTTCTTC. Its protein product is CASRGGQLRNEQFF.

J is TRBJ1-4 and V is TRBV5-4; no clear D gene. The CDR3 consists of 12 residues. Trimming removed 2 bases from V and 7 bases from J, with 6 bases in between. Germline CDR1 reads SGHNT; CDR2 reads YYREEE (reference sequence). The CDR3 bases are TGTGCCAGCAGCTTACCTACTGAAAAACTGTTTTTT. Translation gives CASSLPTEKLFF.

The chain joins TRBV29-1 to TRBJ1-1, with D uncertain. The V gene's germline CDR1 is SQVTM and CDR2 ANQGSEA. The CDR3 is made up of 10 amino acids. Trimming took off 4 bases at V and 8 bases at J, with 8 bases between the two ends. The chain's CDR3 is CSVVGREAFF. The DNA of the CDR3 is TGCAGCGTTGTGGGCAGGGAAGCTTTCTTT.

The gene calls are TRBV28 and TRBJ1-5, with D possibly matching TRBD1 (6 bases). Germline CDR1 is MDHEN and CDR2 is SYDVKM. The CDR3 is 15 amino acids. V lost 6 bases and J lost 0, with 12 bases in between. In DNA, the CDR3 is TGTGCCAGCAGATTCAGGGGATATAGCAATCAGCCCCAGCATTTT. Amino acids: CASRFRGYSNQPQHF.

The chain uses TRBV5-1 and TRBJ1-1, with unresolved D. This CDR3 region has 13 residues. Trimming stripped 0 bases from V and 7 bases from J, with 10 bases between. From germline, CDR1 is SGHRS and CDR2 YFSETQ. The CDR3 DNA sequence: TGCGCCAGCAGCTTGGAAACTGGTCTTGAAGCTTTCTTT. Protein sequence: CASSLETGLEAFF. Supplemented by reference TRBV5-1 and TRBJ1-1, the full variable domain reads KAGVTQTPRYLIKTRGQQVTLSCSPISGHRSVSWYQQTPGQGLQFLFEYFSETQRNKGNFPGRFSGRQFSNSRSEMNVSTLELGDSALYLCASSLETGLEAFFGQGTRLTVV.

This clone was observed a handful of times. The chain is built from TRBV5-8 and TRBJ1-2, with D unclear. V gave up 4 bases and J gave up 8 bases, with 3 bases separating them. CDR1 SGHTS and CDR2 YDEGEE come from the germline V gene. The length of the CDR3 is 9 residues. CDR3 residues: CASSPGYTF. The CDR3, as DNA: TGTGCCAGCAGCCCGGGCTACACCTTC. Variable domain in full (rest from reference TRBV5-8 and TRBJ1-2): EAGVTQSPTHLIKTRGQQATLRCSPISGHTSVYWYQQALGLGLQFLLWYDEGEERNRGNFPPRFSGRQFPNYSSELNVNALELEDSALYLCASSPGYTFGSGTRLTVV.

The chain is built from TRBV5-1 and TRBJ1-2; D is perhaps TRBD1 (5 bases). Trimming cost V 2 bases and J 2 bases, with 13 bases left between them. CDR1 is SGHRS, CDR2 YFSETQ, per germline. This CDR3 is 15 amino acids long. CDR3 residues: CASSLTLRENYGYTF. The CDR3 DNA sequence: TGCGCCAGCAGCTTAACCCTCAGGGAAAACTATGGCTACACCTTC.

This clone was counted a few times. The chain links TRBV6-2 or TRBV6-3 to TRBJ1-6; possible D gene TRBD1, 5 bases. CDR1 is MNHEY and CDR2 is SVGEGT in the germline V gene. Trimming removed 5 bases from V and 7 bases from J, with 6 bases in between. The length of the CDR3 is 12 residues. The CDR3, as DNA: TGTGCCAGCAGTGGGGGGAATTCACCCCTCCACTTT. Translating it yields CASSGGNSPLHF.

The J gene is TRBJ1-6, the V gene TRBV27; D gene ambiguous. The CDR3 length is 17 residues. V was cut by 5 bases and J by 0 bases, with 14 bases left in between. CDR1 and CDR2 from the germline V gene are MNHEY and SMNVEV (reference sequence). The CDR3 DNA is TGTGCCAGCAGTCCACAAACCCGGAGCTCCTATAATTCACCCCTCCACTTT. Residues: CASSPQTRSSYNSPLHF.

V usage is TRBV27 and J usage is TRBJ1-6; D possibly corresponds to TRBD1 (5 bases). Trimming took 2 bases from V and 8 from J, leaving 19 bases between them. CDR1 is MNHEY and CDR2 is SMNVEV in the germline V gene (reference sequence). The CDR3 is 17 residues long. CDR3 bases: TGTGCCAGCAGTTTAATGTTGTCAGGGTTACCATATTCACCCCTCCACTTT. This translates into CASSLMLSGLPYSPLHF.

This chain joins TRBV6-1 and TRBJ1-2; TRBD1 aligns across 9 bases. V shed 1 base and J 8 bases; nucleotides not matched to a gene: 11. This CDR3 is 16 amino acids long. From germline, CDR1 is MNHNS and CDR2 SASEGT. The CDR3 bases are TGTGCCAGCAGTGAAGAACCCCGAGGGACAGGGAAGGGCTACACCTTC. Its protein is CASSEEPRGTGKGYTF.

The chain links TRBV15 to TRBJ1-2; D not resolved. There are 16 residues in the CDR3. Trimming removed 1 base from V and 3 bases from J, with 15 bases in between. Germline loops: CDR1 LNHNV, CDR2 YYDKDF (reference sequence). The CDR3 nucleotides are TGTGCCACCAGCAGAGTGGGGTGGGAGGCTTACTATGGCTACACCTTC. As protein: CATSRVGWEAYYGYTF.

Only one count was recorded for this clone. The gene calls are TRBV19 and TRBJ1-4, with no clear D. CDR1 is LNHDA, CDR2 SQIVND, per germline (reference sequence). The V and J ends lost 6 bases and 7 bases respectively, with 12 bases between them. This CDR3 contains 13 residues. DNA of the CDR3: TGTGCCAGTAGCCAGGCTACGCGTGAAAAACTGTTTTTT. This sequence encodes CASSQATREKLFF.

This clone was picked up one time. The rearrangement uses TRBV5-4 and TRBJ1-5; 8 nucleotides align to TRBD1. Germline CDR1 reads SGHNT; CDR2 reads YYREEE (reference sequence). With 4 bases clipped from V and 1 base from J, the junction kept 4 bases outside the gene matches. The CDR3 contains 15 residues. The CDR3 is CASSAGGASNQPQHF. The CDR3 DNA reads as TGTGCCAGCAGCGCAGGGGGCGCGAGCAATCAGCCCCAGCATTTT.

The CDR3 DNA follows: TGTGCCTGGACGAGGTTTGCGGGCACTGAAGCTTTCTTT. This sequence encodes CAWTRFAGTEAFF. V and J are TRBV30 and TRBJ1-1; D not certain. The CDR3 is 13 residues long. V was shortened by 4 bases and J by 4 bases, with 13 bases between the two germline ends. Germline V gives CDR1 GTSNPN, CDR2 SVGIG (reference sequence).

V gene TRBV5-1 combines with J gene TRBJ2-5; the D gene is possibly TRBD2 (5 bases). Germline V gene sequence: CDR1 SGHRS, CDR2 YFSETQ. V shed 2 bases and J shed 5 bases, with 10 bases lying between them. CDR3 length: 13 amino acids. CDR3 in DNA: TGCGCCAGCAGCTTAAGGGAGAGGGAGACCCAGTACTTC. Protein product: CASSLRERETQYF.

The genes are TRBV3-1 (or the pseudogene TRBV3-2) and TRBJ2-1; the D is unclear. Germline-derived CDR1 and CDR2 are LGHDT and YNNKEL (reference sequence). Trimming removed 4 bases from V and 4 bases from J, with 11 bases in between. The length of the CDR3 is 14 residues. The CDR3 DNA reads as TGTGCCAGCAGCCCCCTGAGGAAATACAATGAGCAGTTCTTC. Amino acid sequence: CASSPLRKYNEQFF.